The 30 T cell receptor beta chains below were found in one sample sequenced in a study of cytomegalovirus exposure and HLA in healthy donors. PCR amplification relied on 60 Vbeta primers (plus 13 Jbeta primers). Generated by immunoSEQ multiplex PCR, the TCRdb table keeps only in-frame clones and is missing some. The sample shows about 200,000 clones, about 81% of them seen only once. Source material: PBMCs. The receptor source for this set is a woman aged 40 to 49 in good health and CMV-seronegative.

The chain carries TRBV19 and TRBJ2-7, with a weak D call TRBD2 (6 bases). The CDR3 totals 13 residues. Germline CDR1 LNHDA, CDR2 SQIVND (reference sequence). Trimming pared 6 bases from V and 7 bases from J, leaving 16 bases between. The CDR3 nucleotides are TGTGCCAGTAGCGACATGGGTGGAGGGGAGCAGTACTTC. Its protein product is CASSDMGGGEQYF.

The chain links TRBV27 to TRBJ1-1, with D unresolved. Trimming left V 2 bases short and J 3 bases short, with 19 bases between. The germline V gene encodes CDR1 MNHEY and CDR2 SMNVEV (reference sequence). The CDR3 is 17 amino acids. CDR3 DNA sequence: TGTGCCAGCAGTTTAAAAGTCGGGTCGGGATGGCACACTGAAGCTTTCTTT. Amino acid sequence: CASSLKVGSGWHTEAFF.

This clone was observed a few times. CDR3 loop: CASIQGAMNTEAFF. The CDR3, as DNA: TGTGCCAGTATACAGGGAGCCATGAACACTGAAGCTTTCTTT. The chain couples TRBV28 to TRBJ1-1, with D possibly matching TRBD1 (6 bases). V was pared by 9 bases and J by 0 bases, with 14 bases between. This CDR3 contains 14 residues. CDR1 MDHEN and CDR2 SYDVKM come from the germline V gene.

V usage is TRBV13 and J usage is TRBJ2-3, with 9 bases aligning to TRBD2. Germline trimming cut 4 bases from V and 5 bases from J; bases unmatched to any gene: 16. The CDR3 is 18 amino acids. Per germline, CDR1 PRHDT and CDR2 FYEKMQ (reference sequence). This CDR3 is CASSSEGLAGYQGDTQYF. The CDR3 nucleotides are TGTGCCAGCAGCTCAGAGGGGCTAGCGGGATACCAGGGAGATACGCAGTATTTT.

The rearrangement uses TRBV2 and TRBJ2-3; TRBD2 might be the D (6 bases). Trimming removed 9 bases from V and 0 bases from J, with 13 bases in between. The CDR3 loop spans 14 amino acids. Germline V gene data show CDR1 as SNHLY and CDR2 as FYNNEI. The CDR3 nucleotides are TGTGCCAGTATCCGGGGGAGGAGCACAGATACGCAGTATTTT. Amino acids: CASIRGRSTDTQYF.

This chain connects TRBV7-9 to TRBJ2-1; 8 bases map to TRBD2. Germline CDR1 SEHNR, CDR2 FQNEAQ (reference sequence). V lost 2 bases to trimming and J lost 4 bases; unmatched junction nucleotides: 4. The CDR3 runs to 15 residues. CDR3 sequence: CASSLLSGEYNEQFF. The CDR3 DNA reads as TGTGCCAGCAGCTTACTTAGCGGGGAATACAATGAGCAGTTCTTC.

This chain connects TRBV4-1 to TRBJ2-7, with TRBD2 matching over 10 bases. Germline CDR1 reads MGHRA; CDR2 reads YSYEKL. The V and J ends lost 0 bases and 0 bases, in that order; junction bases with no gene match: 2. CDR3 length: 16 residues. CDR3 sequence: CASSQDRLAGSYEQYF. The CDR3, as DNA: TGCGCCAGCAGCCAAGATCGACTAGCGGGCTCCTACGAGCAGTACTTC.

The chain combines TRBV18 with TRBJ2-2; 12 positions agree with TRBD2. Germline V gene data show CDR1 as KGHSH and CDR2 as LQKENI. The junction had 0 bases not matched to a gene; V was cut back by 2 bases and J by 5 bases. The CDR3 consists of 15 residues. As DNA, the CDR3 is TGTGCCAGCTCACCAACTAGCGGGAGGACCGGGGAGCTGTTTTTT. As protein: CASSPTSGRTGELFF.

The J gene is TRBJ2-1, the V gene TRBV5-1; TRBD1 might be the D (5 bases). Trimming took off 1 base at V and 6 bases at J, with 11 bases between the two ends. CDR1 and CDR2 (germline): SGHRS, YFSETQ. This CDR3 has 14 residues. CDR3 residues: CASSLYAGLNEQFF. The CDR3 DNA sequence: TGCGCCAGCAGCTTGTACGCAGGGCTCAATGAGCAGTTCTTC.

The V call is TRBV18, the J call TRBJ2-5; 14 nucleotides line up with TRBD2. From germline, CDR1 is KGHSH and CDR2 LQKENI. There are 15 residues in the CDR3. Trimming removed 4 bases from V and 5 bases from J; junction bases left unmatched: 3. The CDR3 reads CASSQGLAGVETQYF. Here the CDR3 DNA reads TGTGCCAGCTCACAGGGACTAGCGGGAGTGGAGACCCAGTACTTC.

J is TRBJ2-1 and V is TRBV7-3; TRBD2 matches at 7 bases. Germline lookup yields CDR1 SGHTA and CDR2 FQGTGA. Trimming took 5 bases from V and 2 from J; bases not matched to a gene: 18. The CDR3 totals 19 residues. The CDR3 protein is CASSPFYEEGRGTYNEQFF. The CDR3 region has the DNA TGTGCCAGCAGCCCTTTTTACGAGGAGGGGAGGGGAACCTACAATGAGCAGTTCTTC.

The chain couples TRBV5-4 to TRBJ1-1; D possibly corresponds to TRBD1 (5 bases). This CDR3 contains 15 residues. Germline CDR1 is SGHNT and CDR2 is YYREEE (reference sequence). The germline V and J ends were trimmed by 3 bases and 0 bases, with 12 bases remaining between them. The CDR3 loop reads CASSSVGGMNTEAFF. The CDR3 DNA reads TGTGCCAGCAGCTCAGTCGGGGGGATGAACACTGAAGCTTTCTTT.

CDR3 coding DNA: TGCGCCAGCAGCTTGGAAACGGGTGTTTACGAGCAGTACTTC. Its translation: CASSLETGVYEQYF. V gene TRBV5-1 combines with J gene TRBJ2-7; D gene ambiguous. The CDR3 totals 14 residues. The germline V and J ends were trimmed by 0 bases and 4 bases, with 11 bases remaining between them. Germline CDR1 SGHRS, CDR2 YFSETQ.

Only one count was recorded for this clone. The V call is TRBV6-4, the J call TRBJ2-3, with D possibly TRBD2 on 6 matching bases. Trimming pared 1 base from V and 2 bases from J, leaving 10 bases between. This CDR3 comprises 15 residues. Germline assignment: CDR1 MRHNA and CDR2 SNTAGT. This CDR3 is CASSDLGGNTDTQYF. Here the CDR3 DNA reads TGTGCCAGCAGTGACTTGGGCGGGAACACAGATACGCAGTATTTT.

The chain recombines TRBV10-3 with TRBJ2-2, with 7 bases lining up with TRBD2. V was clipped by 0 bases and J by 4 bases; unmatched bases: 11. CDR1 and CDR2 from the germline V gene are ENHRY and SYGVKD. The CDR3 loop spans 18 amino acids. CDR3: CAISESDGRSGGTGELFF. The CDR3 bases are TGTGCCATCAGTGAGTCCGATGGGAGATCGGGGGGCACCGGGGAGCTGTTTTTT.

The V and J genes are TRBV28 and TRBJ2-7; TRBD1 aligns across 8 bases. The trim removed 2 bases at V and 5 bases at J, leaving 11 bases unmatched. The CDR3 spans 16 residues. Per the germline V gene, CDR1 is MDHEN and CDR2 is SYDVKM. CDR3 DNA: TGTGCCAGCAGTTTAGGGGCGATAGGACAGGGCGACGAGCAGTACTTC. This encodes CASSLGAIGQGDEQYF.

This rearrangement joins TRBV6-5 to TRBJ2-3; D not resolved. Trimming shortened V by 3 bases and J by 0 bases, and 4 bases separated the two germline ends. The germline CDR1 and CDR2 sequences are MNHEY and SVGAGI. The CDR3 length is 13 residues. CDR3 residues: CASSYTSTDTQYF. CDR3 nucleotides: TGTGCCAGCAGTTATACTAGCACAGATACGCAGTATTTT.

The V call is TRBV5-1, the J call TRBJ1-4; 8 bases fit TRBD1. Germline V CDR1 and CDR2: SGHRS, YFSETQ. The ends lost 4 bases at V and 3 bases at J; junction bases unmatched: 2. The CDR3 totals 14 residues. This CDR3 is CASSQGQANEKLFF. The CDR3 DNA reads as TGCGCCAGCAGCCAGGGACAGGCTAATGAAAAACTGTTTTTT.

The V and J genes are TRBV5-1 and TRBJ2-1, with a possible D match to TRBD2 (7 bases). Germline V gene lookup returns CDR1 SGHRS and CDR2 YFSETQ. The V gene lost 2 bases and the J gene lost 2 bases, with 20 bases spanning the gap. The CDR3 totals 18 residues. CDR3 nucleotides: TGCGCCAGCAGCTTCCCTCGGGGGGCTGCTAGACCCTACAATGAGCAGTTCTTC. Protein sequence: CASSFPRGAARPYNEQFF.

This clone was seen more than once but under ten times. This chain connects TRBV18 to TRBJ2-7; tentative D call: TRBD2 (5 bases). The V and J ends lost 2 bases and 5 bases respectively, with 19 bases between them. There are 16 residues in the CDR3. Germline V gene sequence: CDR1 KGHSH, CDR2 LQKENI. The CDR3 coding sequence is TGTGCCAGCTCACCAAAAGGACTTCCGGAGGTCCACGAGCAGTACTTC. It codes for CASSPKGLPEVHEQYF.

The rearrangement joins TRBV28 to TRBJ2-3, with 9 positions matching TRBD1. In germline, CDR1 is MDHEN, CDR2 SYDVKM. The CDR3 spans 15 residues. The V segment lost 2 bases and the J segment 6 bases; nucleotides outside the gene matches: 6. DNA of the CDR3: TGTGCCAGCAGTTTAAGACAGGGGGGTATGGATACGCAGTATTTT. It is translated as CASSLRQGGMDTQYF.

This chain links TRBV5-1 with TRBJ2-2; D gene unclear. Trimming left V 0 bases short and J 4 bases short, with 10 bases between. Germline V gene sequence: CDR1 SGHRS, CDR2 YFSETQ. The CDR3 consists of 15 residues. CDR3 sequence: CASSLARRLTGELFF. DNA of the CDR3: TGCGCCAGCAGCTTGGCCCGTCGACTCACCGGGGAGCTGTTTTTT.

CDR3 sequence reads: CASRGTGNSYEQYF. CDR3 DNA sequence: TGCGCCAGCAGGGGGACAGGGAATTCCTACGAGCAGTACTTC. The gene calls are TRBV10-2 and TRBJ2-7; 9 bases are a match to TRBD1. There are 14 residues in the CDR3. With 6 bases clipped from V and 1 base from J, the junction kept 4 bases outside the gene matches. Germline V CDR1 and CDR2: WSHSY, SAAADI.

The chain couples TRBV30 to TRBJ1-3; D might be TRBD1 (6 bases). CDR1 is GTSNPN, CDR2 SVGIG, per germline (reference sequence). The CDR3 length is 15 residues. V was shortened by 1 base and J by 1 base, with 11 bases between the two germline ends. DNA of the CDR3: TGTGCCTGGAGTGCTTCACAGGGTTCTGGAAACACCATATATTTT. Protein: CAWSASQGSGNTIYF.

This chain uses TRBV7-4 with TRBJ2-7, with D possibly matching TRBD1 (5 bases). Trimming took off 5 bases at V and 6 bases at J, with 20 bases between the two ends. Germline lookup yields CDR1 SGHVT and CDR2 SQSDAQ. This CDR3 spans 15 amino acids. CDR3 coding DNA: TGTGCCAGCAGCCCTAGACGGGTCCAGGGCCTCGAGCAGTACTTC. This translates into CASSPRRVQGLEQYF.

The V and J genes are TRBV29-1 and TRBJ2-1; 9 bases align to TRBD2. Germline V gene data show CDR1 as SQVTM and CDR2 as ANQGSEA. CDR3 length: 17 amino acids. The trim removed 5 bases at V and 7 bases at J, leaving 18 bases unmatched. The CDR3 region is CSVHRPAWREGGNEQFF. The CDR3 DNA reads TGCAGCGTTCATCGCCCGGCGTGGCGGGAGGGGGGGAATGAGCAGTTCTTC.

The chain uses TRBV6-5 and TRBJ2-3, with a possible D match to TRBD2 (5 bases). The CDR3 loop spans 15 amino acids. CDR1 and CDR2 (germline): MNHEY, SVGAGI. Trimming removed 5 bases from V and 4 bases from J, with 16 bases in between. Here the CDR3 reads CASSPWAGNADTQYF. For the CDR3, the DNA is TGTGCCAGCAGTCCCTGGGCCGGGAACGCAGATACGCAGTATTTT.

The CDR3 coding sequence is TGTGCCAGCTCACCATTCCAAGAGGGAACTAACTATGGCTACACCTTC. It specifies CASSPFQEGTNYGYTF. The chain has TRBV18 and TRBJ1-2; D ambiguous. The CDR3 extends over 16 amino acids. V was pared by 2 bases and J by 0 bases, with 13 bases between. The germline gives CDR1 KGHSH, CDR2 LQKENI.

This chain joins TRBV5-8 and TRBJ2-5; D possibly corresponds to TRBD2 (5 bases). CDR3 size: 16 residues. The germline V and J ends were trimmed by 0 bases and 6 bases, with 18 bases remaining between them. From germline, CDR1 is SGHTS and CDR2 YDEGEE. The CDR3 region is CASSLVRDSEWKTQYF. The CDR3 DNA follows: TGTGCCAGCAGCTTGGTGAGGGATTCGGAGTGGAAGACCCAGTACTTC.

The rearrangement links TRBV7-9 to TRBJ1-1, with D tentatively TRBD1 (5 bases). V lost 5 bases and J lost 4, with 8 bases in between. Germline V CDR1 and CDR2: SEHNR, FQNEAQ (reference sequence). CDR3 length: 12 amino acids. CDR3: CASSPGSTEAFF. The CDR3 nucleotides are TGTGCCAGCAGCCCAGGGTCCACTGAAGCTTTCTTT. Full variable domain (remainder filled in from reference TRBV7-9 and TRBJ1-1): DTGVSQNPRHKITKRGQNVTFRCDPISEHNRLYWYRQTLGQGPEFLTYFQNEAQLEKSRLLSDRFSAERPKGSFSTLEIQRTEQGDSAMYLCASSPGSTEAFFGQGTRLTVV.